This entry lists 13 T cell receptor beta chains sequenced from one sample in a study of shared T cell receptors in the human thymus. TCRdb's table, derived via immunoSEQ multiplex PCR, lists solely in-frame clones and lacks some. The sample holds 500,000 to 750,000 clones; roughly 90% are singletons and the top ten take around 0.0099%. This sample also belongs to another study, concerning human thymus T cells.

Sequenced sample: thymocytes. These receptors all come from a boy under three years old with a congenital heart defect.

The CDR3 region is CASRSDRAGRETQYF. CDR3 nucleotides: TGTGCCAGTAGGAGCGACAGGGCCGGGCGAGAGACCCAGTACTTC. The chain joins TRBV19 to TRBJ2-5, with 7 bases aligning to TRBD1. The CDR3 runs to 15 residues. V was clipped by 6 bases and J by 4 bases; unmatched bases: 11. CDR1 and CDR2 (germline): LNHDA, SQIVND (reference sequence).

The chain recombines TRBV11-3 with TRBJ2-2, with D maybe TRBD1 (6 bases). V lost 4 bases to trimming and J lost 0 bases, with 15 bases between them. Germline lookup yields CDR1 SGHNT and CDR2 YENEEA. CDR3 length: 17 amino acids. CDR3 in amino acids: CASSSLGRDTNTGELFF. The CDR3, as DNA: TGTGCCAGCAGCTCCTTAGGCCGGGACACGAACACCGGGGAGCTGTTTTTT. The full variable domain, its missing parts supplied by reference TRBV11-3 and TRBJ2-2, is EAGVVQSPRYKIIEKKQPVAFWCNPISGHNTLYWYLQNLGQGPELLIRYENEEAVDDSQLPKDRFSAERLKGVDSTLKIQPAELGDSAVYLCASSSLGRDTNTGELFFGEGSRLTVL.

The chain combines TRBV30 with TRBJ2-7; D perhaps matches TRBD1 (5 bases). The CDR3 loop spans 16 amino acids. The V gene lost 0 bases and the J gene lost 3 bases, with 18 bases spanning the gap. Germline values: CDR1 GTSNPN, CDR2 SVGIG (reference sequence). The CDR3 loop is CAWSVPVSRAFYEQYF. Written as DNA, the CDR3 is TGTGCCTGGAGTGTACCGGTATCCAGGGCCTTCTACGAGCAGTACTTC. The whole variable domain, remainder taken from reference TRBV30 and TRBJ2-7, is SQTIHQWPATLVQPVGSPLSLECTVEGTSNPNLYWYRQAAGRGLQLLFYSVGIGQISSEVPQNLSASRPQDRQFILSSKKLLLSDSGFYLCAWSVPVSRAFYEQYFGPGTRLTVT.

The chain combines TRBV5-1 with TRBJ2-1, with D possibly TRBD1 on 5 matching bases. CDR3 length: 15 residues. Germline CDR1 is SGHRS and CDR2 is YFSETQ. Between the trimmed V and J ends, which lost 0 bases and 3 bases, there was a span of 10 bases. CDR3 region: CASSLESQGYNEQFF. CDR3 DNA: TGCGCCAGCAGCTTGGAGTCCCAGGGCTACAATGAGCAGTTCTTC.

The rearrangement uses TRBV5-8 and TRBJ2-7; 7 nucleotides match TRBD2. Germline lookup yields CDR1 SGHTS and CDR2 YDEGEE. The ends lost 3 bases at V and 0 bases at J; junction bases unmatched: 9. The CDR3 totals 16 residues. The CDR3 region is CASSSREGWGSYEQYF. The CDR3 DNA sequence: TGTGCCAGCAGCTCGAGGGAGGGGTGGGGCTCCTACGAGCAGTACTTC.

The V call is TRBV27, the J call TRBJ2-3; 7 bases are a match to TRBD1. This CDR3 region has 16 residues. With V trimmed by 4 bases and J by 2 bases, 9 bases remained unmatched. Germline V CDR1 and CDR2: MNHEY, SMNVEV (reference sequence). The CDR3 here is CASSWVTGAYTDTQYF. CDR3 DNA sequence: TGTGCCAGCAGTTGGGTCACAGGGGCTTACACAGATACGCAGTATTTT.

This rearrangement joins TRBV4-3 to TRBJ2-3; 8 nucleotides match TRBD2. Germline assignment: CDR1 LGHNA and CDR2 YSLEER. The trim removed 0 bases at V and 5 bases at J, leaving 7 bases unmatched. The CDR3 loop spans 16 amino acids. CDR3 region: CASSQDPGGLGDTQYF. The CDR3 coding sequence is TGCGCCAGCAGCCAAGATCCGGGAGGGCTGGGAGATACGCAGTATTTT.

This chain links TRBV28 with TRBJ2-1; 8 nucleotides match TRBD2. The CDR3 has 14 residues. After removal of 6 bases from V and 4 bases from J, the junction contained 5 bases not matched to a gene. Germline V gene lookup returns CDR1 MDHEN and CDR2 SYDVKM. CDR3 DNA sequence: TGTGCCAGCAGCCAGGGACTAGTGTACAATGAGCAGTTCTTC. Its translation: CASSQGLVYNEQFF.

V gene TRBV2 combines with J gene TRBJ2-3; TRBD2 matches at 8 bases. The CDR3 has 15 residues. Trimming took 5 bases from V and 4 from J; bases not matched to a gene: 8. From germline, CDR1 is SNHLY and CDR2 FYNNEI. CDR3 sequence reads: CASSSGLVHPDTQYF. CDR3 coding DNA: TGTGCCAGCAGTTCGGGACTAGTTCACCCAGATACGCAGTATTTT.

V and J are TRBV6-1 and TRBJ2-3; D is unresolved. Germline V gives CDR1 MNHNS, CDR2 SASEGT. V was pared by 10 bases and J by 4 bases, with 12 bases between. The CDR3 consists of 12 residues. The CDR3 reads CATRVFADTQYF. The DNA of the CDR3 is TGTGCCACCCGGGTATTTGCAGATACGCAGTATTTT.

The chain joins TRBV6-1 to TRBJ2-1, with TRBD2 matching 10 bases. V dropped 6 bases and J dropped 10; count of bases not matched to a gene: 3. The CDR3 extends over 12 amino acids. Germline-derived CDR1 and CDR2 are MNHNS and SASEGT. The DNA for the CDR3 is TGTGCCAGCAGGGTACTAGCGGGGGAGCAGTTCTTC. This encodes CASRVLAGEQFF.

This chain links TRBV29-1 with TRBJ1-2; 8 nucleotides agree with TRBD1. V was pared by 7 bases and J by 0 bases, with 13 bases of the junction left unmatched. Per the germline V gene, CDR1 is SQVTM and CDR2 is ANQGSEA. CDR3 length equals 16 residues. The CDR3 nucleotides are TGCAGCGCCCCAGACAGGGGCGAAGAGACTAACTATGGCTACACCTTC. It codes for CSAPDRGEETNYGYTF.

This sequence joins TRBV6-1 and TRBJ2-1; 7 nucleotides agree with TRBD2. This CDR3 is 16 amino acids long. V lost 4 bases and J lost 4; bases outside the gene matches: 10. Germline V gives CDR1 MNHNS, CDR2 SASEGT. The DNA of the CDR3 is TGTGCCAGCAGTGCGTGGGCGGGAGAAGGGTACAATGAGCAGTTCTTC. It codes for CASSAWAGEGYNEQFF.